The text below deals with one T cell receptor beta chain. Its target is not known. CDR1 and CDR2 from the germline V gene are MGHRA and YSYEKL. The CDR3 runs to 15 residues. Between the trimmed V and J ends, which lost 1 base and 2 bases, there was a span of 11 bases. Sample-barcoded 5' priming and a J-beta primer mix drove a second PCR of roughly 6 to 12 cycles. A single record per CDR3 protein comes from TCRdb applying MiXCR to the 5' RACE reads. In the table there are hundreds of thousands of distinct CDR3 sequences, roughly half of which are singletons. The sample providers were healthy Caucasian people from Russia, aged roughly 6 to 95. The sample originates from a study of blood T cells in healthy people across ages. Study-wide points: The long-lived group displayed more naive CD4+ cells, plus higher diversity, than the aged donors did.

The sequenced sample consisted of blood. The rearrangement uses TRBV4-1 and TRBJ1-2, with D perhaps TRBD1 (5 bases). This sequence originates from a woman of 80 years or more in good health. In DNA, the CDR3 is TGCGCCAGCAGCCAAGTTGGAGGGGTAAACTATGGCTACACCTTC. It translates to CASSQVGGVNYGYTF.